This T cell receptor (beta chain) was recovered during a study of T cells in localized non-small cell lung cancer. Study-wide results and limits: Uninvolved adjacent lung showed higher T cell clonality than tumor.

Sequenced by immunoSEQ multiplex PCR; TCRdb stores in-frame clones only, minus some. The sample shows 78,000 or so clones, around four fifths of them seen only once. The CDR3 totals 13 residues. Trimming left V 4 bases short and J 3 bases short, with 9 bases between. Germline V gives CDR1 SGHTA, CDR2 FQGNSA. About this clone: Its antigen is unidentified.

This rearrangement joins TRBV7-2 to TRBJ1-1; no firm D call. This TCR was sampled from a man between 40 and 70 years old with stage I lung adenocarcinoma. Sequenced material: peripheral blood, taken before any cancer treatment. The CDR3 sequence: CASSSGIYTEAFF. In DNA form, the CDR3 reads TGTGCCAGCAGCTCGGGGATATACACTGAAGCTTTCTTT.